These 32 T cell receptor beta chains originate from one sample sequenced in a study of control samples from healthy donors and cancer patients. Measured with immunoSEQ multiplex PCR; TCRdb has only the in-frame clones, and not every one. The sample includes some 130,000 clones, roughly 92% of them seen just once. The material sequenced was blood. The receptor set was obtained from a man between 18 and 29 years old in good health.

The rearrangement uses TRBV3-1 (or the pseudogene TRBV3-2) and TRBJ2-6, with 10 bases fitting TRBD1. This CDR3 comprises 19 residues. The V gene end was trimmed by 0 bases and the J gene end by 0 bases; junction bases not matched to a gene: 5. Germline V gene lookup returns CDR1 LGHDT and CDR2 YNNKEL (reference sequence). CDR3 coding DNA: TGTGCCAGCAGCCAAGATAGGACAGGGGGTCCCTCTGGGGCCAACGTCCTGACTTTC. Its protein is CASSQDRTGGPSGANVLTF.

The genes are TRBV3-1 (or the pseudogene TRBV3-2) and TRBJ2-7, with 12 bases identical to TRBD1. The germline V gene has CDR1 LGHDT and CDR2 YNNKEL (reference sequence). The V segment lost 4 bases and the J segment 7 bases; nucleotides outside the gene matches: 8. The CDR3 sequence is 15 residues long. CDR3 region: CASSPLGQGALEQYF. The DNA of the CDR3 is TGTGCCAGCAGCCCGCTGGGACAGGGGGCCCTGGAGCAGTACTTC.

The chain links TRBV9 to TRBJ2-3; D remains ambiguous. Per the germline V gene, CDR1 is SGDLS and CDR2 is YYNGEE. V lost 0 bases and J 0 bases, leaving 8 bases between the germline ends. CDR3 length equals 15 residues. CDR3 region: CASSVARLSTDTQYF. The CDR3, as DNA: TGTGCCAGCAGCGTAGCCCGCCTAAGCACAGATACGCAGTATTTT.

The chain recombines TRBV21-1 with TRBJ1-5; whether TRBD1, the table's D call, matches the DNA was not checked. TRBV21-1 is assigned pseudogene status. The CDR3 extends over 17 amino acids. This CDR3 reads CASSIKDRAGSNQPQHF. CDR3 DNA sequence: TGTGCCAGCAGCATAAAGGACAGGGCCGGTAGCAATCAGCCCCAGCATTTT.

The chain joins TRBV29-1 to TRBJ2-7, with TRBD1 matching 9 bases. The CDR3 extends over 13 amino acids. V shed 7 bases and J 3 bases; nucleotides not matched to a gene: 7. CDR1 and CDR2 from the germline V gene are SQVTM and ANQGSEA. The CDR3 DNA sequence: TGCAGCGCCGGACAGGGGCCAGGCTACGAGCAGTACTTC. This gives the protein CSAGQGPGYEQYF.

Concerning this clone: Other nucleotide sequences from this sample produce the same CDR3. V gene TRBV4-1 combines with J gene TRBJ2-2, with TRBD1 identical over 7 bases. V trimming: 1 base; J trimming: 1 base; junction bases outside the gene matches: 0. Germline V gene sequence: CDR1 MGHRA, CDR2 YSYEKL. The CDR3 sequence is 15 residues long. The chain's CDR3 is CASSQGTGNTGELFF. CDR3 sequence (DNA): TGCGCCAGCAGCCAAGGGACAGGGAACACCGGGGAGCTGTTTTTT.

This chain links TRBV5-1 with TRBJ1-2; 9 bases align to TRBD1. This CDR3 is built from 15 residues. V shed 4 bases, J shed 0 bases, and the junction held 4 bases outside the gene matches. Per germline, CDR1 SGHRS and CDR2 YFSETQ. DNA of the CDR3: TGCGCCAGCAGCAGTACAGGGGGCGCTAACTATGGCTACACCTTC. This translates into CASSSTGGANYGYTF.

This clone has just one count. V usage is TRBV28 and J usage is TRBJ2-2; D call uncertain. CDR1 and CDR2 from the germline V gene are MDHEN and SYDVKM. The CDR3 covers 16 residues. The V end was cut by 5 bases, the J end by 3 bases, with 16 bases between. The CDR3 nucleotides are TGTGCCAGCAGTAGGTATACGGGTTGGGACACCGGGGAGCTGTTTTTT. Amino acid sequence: CASSRYTGWDTGELFF.

The chain links TRBV29-1 to TRBJ1-1; D is unresolved. This CDR3 comprises 12 residues. Germline lookup yields CDR1 SQVTM and CDR2 ANQGSEA. The V end was cut by 4 bases, the J end by 8 bases, with 14 bases between. Here the CDR3 DNA reads TGCAGCGTTGGCGTCAGTCTTCAAGAAGCTTTCTTT. Its translation: CSVGVSLQEAFF. Drawing the rest from reference TRBV29-1 and TRBJ1-1, the complete variable domain is SAVISQKPSRDICQRGTSLTIQCQVDSQVTMMFWYRQQPGQSLTLIATANQGSEATYESGFVIDKFPISRPNLTFSTLTVSNMSPEDSSIYLCSVGVSLQEAFFGQGTRLTVV.

The rearrangement joins TRBV27 to TRBJ1-2; D remains ambiguous. Trimming stripped 5 bases from V and 5 bases from J, with 9 bases between. Germline V lookup: CDR1 MNHEY, CDR2 SMNVEV (reference sequence). This CDR3 has 12 residues. CDR3 DNA sequence: TGTGCCAGCAGTCCGACTGGTTATGGCTACACCTTC. Translation gives CASSPTGYGYTF.

The chain uses TRBV18 and TRBJ2-7, with TRBD1 as a possible D gene (6 bases). The CDR3 has 16 amino acids. Germline V gives CDR1 KGHSH, CDR2 LQKENI. The V and J ends lost 1 base and 6 bases respectively, with 19 bases between them. The CDR3 DNA reads TGTGCCAGCTCACCACTTGGGGGCAAATCTCATAGCGAGCAGTACTTC. Its protein product is CASSPLGGKSHSEQYF.

This chain uses TRBV7-3 with TRBJ2-3, with a weak D call TRBD2 (7 bases). Looked up from germline, CDR1 is SGHTA and CDR2 is FQGTGA. V shed 5 bases and J shed 2 bases, with 23 bases lying between them. The CDR3 length is 18 residues. The CDR3 loop is CASSHVPLRGGDTDTQYF. The CDR3 DNA follows: TGTGCCAGCAGCCATGTACCCCTTAGGGGGGGGGACACAGATACGCAGTATTTT.

This sequence joins TRBV5-4 and TRBJ2-1; 7 nucleotides agree with TRBD1. This CDR3 spans 15 amino acids. CDR1 is SGHNT and CDR2 is YYREEE in the germline V gene (reference sequence). J gave up 6 bases and V 1 base, and 7 bases lay outside the gene matches. CDR3 amino acids: CASSLRTGVGNEQFF. CDR3 nucleotide sequence: TGTGCCAGCAGCTTGCGTACAGGGGTAGGCAATGAGCAGTTCTTC. Complete variable domain (other parts from reference TRBV5-4 and TRBJ2-1): ETGVTQSPTHLIKTRGQQVTLRCSSQSGHNTVSWYQQALGQGPQFIFQYYREEENGRGNFPPRFSGLQFPNYSSELNVNALELDDSALYLCASSLRTGVGNEQFFGPGTRLTVL.

The chain uses TRBV23-1 and TRBJ1-4; tentative D call: TRBD1 (5 bases). TRBV23-1 is filed as an ORF, its function uncertain. This CDR3 contains 14 residues. V was shortened by 5 bases and J by 8 bases, with 15 bases between the two germline ends. CDR3 residues: CASSGPRRGEKLFF. CDR3 nucleotide sequence: TGCGCCAGCAGTGGGCCGAGGAGGGGAGAAAAACTGTTTTTT.

The J gene is TRBJ1-2, the V gene TRBV19; TRBD1 agrees at 10 bases. V dropped 4 bases and J dropped 2; count of bases not matched to a gene: 4. This CDR3 region has 15 residues. CDR1 is LNHDA, CDR2 SQIVND, per germline (reference sequence). CDR3: CASSRPGQGNYGYTF. CDR3 DNA: TGTGCCAGTAGTAGACCGGGACAGGGGAACTATGGCTACACCTTC.

J is TRBJ1-2 and V is TRBV29-1; D unclear. V dropped 1 base and J dropped 0 bases, with 18 bases sitting between them. The CDR3 contains 17 residues. Germline lookup yields CDR1 SQVTM and CDR2 ANQGSEA. CDR3 in DNA: TGCAGCGTTGAAGGGTTTGAGAGGGCGCAAGCTAACTATGGCTACACCTTC. This sequence encodes CSVEGFERAQANYGYTF.

The chain is built from TRBV5-1 and TRBJ1-1; D is ambiguous. Deletions cut 2 bases from V and 5 bases from J, with 13 bases between. The CDR3 totals 14 residues. Germline V CDR1 and CDR2: SGHRS, YFSETQ. CDR3 DNA: TGCGCCAGCAGCTTCACCGGTGGGGTAACTGAAGCTTTCTTT. This sequence encodes CASSFTGGVTEAFF.

The gene calls are TRBV13 and TRBJ1-5; no reliable D call. The CDR3 is made up of 14 amino acids. The V end was cut by 0 bases, the J end by 4 bases, with 7 bases between. Germline values: CDR1 PRHDT, CDR2 FYEKMQ (reference sequence). CDR3 bases: TGTGCCAGCAGCTTAGGGCAGTTAAATCAGCCCCAGCATTTT. It specifies CASSLGQLNQPQHF.

This rearrangement joins TRBV5-1 to TRBJ2-2, with 11 nucleotides matching TRBD2. Germline V gene sequence: CDR1 SGHRS, CDR2 YFSETQ. The junction had 6 bases not matched to a gene; V was cut back by 4 bases and J by 4 bases. The CDR3 runs 16 residues. The CDR3 DNA is TGCGCCAGCAGCGTATCTAGCGGGGGGAGCACCGGGGAGCTGTTTTTT. Translated: CASSVSSGGSTGELFF.

This chain connects TRBV3-1 (or the pseudogene TRBV3-2) to TRBJ1-2, with a possible D match to TRBD1 (6 bases). Between the trimmed V and J ends, which lost 2 bases and 4 bases, there was a span of 23 bases. This CDR3 is built from 18 residues. Germline loops: CDR1 LGHDT, CDR2 YNNKEL (reference sequence). This chain's CDR3 is CASSQSRFPLRGPYGYTF. In DNA, the CDR3 is TGTGCCAGCAGCCAATCCAGGTTTCCACTCAGGGGCCCCTATGGCTACACCTTC.

This chain joins TRBV6-6 and TRBJ2-2; 7 bases are a match to TRBD1. With V trimmed by 6 bases and J by 13 bases, 8 bases remained unmatched. The V gene's germline CDR1 is MNHNY and CDR2 SVGAGI (reference sequence). CDR3 length: 12 amino acids. The chain's CDR3 is CASRAYRGGLFF. CDR3 DNA sequence: TGTGCCAGCAGGGCCTACAGGGGTGGGCTGTTTTTT.

CDR3 loop: CASSLVAQGYGYTF. CDR3 DNA: TGCGCCAGCAGCTTGGTTGCACAGGGGTATGGCTACACCTTC. This sequence joins TRBV5-1 and TRBJ1-2, with 7 bases lining up with TRBD1. Trimming took 0 bases from V and 5 from J; bases not matched to a gene: 4. The CDR3 loop spans 14 amino acids. Germline CDR1 and CDR2: SGHRS and YFSETQ.

The chain is built from TRBV5-4 and TRBJ2-3; TRBD1 or TRBD2 may be the D gene (5 bases each). The V and J ends lost 1 base and 0 bases respectively, with 9 bases between them. Germline V CDR1 and CDR2: SGHNT, YYREEE (reference sequence). There are 15 residues in the CDR3. DNA of the CDR3: TGTGCCAGCAGCTTGCAGGGAGCTAGCACAGATACGCAGTATTTT. Encoded protein: CASSLQGASTDTQYF.

DNA of the CDR3: TGTGCCAGCACACGATATGGAAACACCATATATTTT. Its protein is CASTRYGNTIYF. This rearrangement joins TRBV5-6 to TRBJ1-3, with D unresolved. CDR3 size: 12 residues. V was clipped by 6 bases and J by 3 bases, with 7 bases between them. Germline CDR1 is SGHDT and CDR2 is YYEEEE.

The chain couples TRBV4-1 to TRBJ2-7; TRBD1 matches at 9 bases. The CDR3 spans 14 residues. Germline V gene lookup returns CDR1 MGHRA and CDR2 YSYEKL. The V and J ends lost 4 bases and 2 bases, in that order; junction bases with no gene match: 3. CDR3 loop: CASSRGTGPYEQYF. The CDR3 DNA reads as TGCGCCAGCAGCCGCGGGACAGGGCCCTACGAGCAGTACTTC.

This chain joins TRBV7-2 and TRBJ2-5; TRBD2 is a possible D gene (6 bases). This CDR3 is 14 amino acids long. Germline CDR1 SGHTA, CDR2 FQGNSA. Trimming shortened V by 5 bases and J by 7 bases, and 17 bases separated the two germline ends. CDR3 amino acids: CASSPRGSGGTQYF. The CDR3 DNA sequence: TGTGCCAGCAGCCCCCGGGGTAGCGGTGGGACCCAGTACTTC.

There are a few counts of this clone. The V gene is TRBV2, the J gene TRBJ2-7, with 7 bases fitting TRBD1. CDR1 is SNHLY and CDR2 is FYNNEI in the germline V gene. The CDR3 is 15 residues long. V shed 5 bases and J 0 bases; nucleotides not matched to a gene: 7. DNA for the CDR3: TGTGCCAGCAGTTCCGACAGGGCGAGCTCCTACGAGCAGTACTTC. It is translated as CASSSDRASSYEQYF.

The chain is built from TRBV6-6 and TRBJ2-1; TRBD2 might be the D (5 bases). V lost 2 bases to trimming and J lost 2 bases, with 10 bases between them. CDR3 length: 15 amino acids. The germline gives CDR1 MNHNY, CDR2 SVGAGI (reference sequence). The CDR3 sequence is CASSYISGTYNEQFF. The CDR3 DNA reads as TGTGCCAGCAGTTACATCAGCGGTACCTACAATGAGCAGTTCTTC.

The V call is TRBV5-5, the J call TRBJ1-5, with a tentative D call TRBD1 (6 bases). Trimming removed 0 bases at V and 3 bases at J, with 13 bases between. Germline CDR1 SGHKS, CDR2 YYEKEE (reference sequence). CDR3 length equals 16 residues. CDR3: CASSLEVRGVNQPQHF. The CDR3 bases are TGTGCCAGCAGCTTGGAAGTCAGGGGCGTCAATCAGCCCCAGCATTTT.

The chain uses TRBV4-1 and TRBJ1-2, with a possible D match to TRBD1 (5 bases). The CDR3 runs to 19 residues. The germline gives CDR1 MGHRA, CDR2 YSYEKL. Trimming cost V 2 bases and J 7 bases, with 29 bases left between them. The DNA for the CDR3 is TGCGCCAGCAGCCAATACCCGGCGATCGGACGGATTACTAGGGGTGGCTACACCTTC. This sequence encodes CASSQYPAIGRITRGGYTF.

In this sample, this clone turned up a few times. V and J are TRBV23-1 and TRBJ1-5, with TRBD1 matching 11 bases. TRBV23-1 is an open reading frame whose function is uncertain. V shed 4 bases, J shed 6 bases, and the junction held 2 bases outside the gene matches. The CDR3 has 14 amino acids. CDR3 loop: CASSLGQGAQPQHF. The CDR3 DNA follows: TGCGCCAGCAGTCTTGGACAGGGGGCTCAGCCCCAGCATTTT.

The chain recombines TRBV5-1 with TRBJ2-5, with 13 bases that match TRBD2. Per germline, CDR1 SGHRS and CDR2 YFSETQ. With 0 bases clipped from V and 5 bases from J, the junction kept 10 bases outside the gene matches. This CDR3 is built from 18 residues. Written as DNA, the CDR3 is TGCGCCAGCAGCTTGGGGACCGGGACTAGCGGGGTATCGGAGACCCAGTACTTC. It codes for CASSLGTGTSGVSETQYF. The variable domain in full, with the rest retrieved from reference TRBV5-1 and TRBJ2-5, is KAGVTQTPRYLIKTRGQQVTLSCSPISGHRSVSWYQQTPGQGLQFLFEYFSETQRNKGNFPGRFSGRQFSNSRSEMNVSTLELGDSALYLCASSLGTGTSGVSETQYFGPGTRLLVL.